The rows below give T cell receptor beta chains drawn from one sample of a study of shared clonotypes between healthy human individuals. TCRdb's table, derived via immunoSEQ multiplex PCR, lists solely in-frame clones and lacks some. The sample has approximately 100,000 clones; 67% are singletons. The source material was memory CD8+ T cells sorted from blood. Receptors were obtained from a woman aged 25 to 45 in good health. CDR3s include the opening cysteine and the closing phenylalanine or tryptophan. D genes are given only for firm matches. Clone size is not always given. Where it is, it says once, few, many or a class for expanded clones.

TRBJ2-1 . TRBV6-1 few CASSDTGGSYNEQFF TGTGCCAGCAGTGACACAGGAGGCTCCTACAATGAGCAGTTCTTC
TRBJ2-2 . TRBV11-2 many CASRLTGELFF TGTGCCAGCAGGCTCACCGGGGAGCTGTTTTTT
TRBJ2-7 TRBD2 TRBV27 few CASSLPGLAGVDEQYF TGTGCCAGCAGTCTGCCGGGACTAGCGGGAGTAGACGAGCAGTACTTC
TRBJ2-2 TRBD2 TRBV28 once CASTVRKLAGGPLSTGELFF TGTGCCAGCACTGTCAGGAAACTAGCGGGAGGGCCTTTAAGCACCGGGGAGCTGTTTTTT
TRBJ1-4 . TRBV28 . CASCWTGATNEKLFF TGTGCCAGCTGCTGGACCGGTGCAACTAATGAAAAACTGTTTTTT
TRBJ2-5 TRBD2 TRBV11-1 . CASSLGIAGGETQYF TGTGCCAGCAGCTTAGGGATAGCGGGGGGTGAGACCCAGTACTTC
TRBJ2-2 . TRBV27 . CASSGATVYGELFF TGTGCCAGCAGTGGAGCGACAGTCTACGGGGAGCTGTTTTTT
TRBJ2-7 . TRBV19 . CASSRTGWAEQYF TGTGCCAGTAGTAGAACAGGTTGGGCCGAGCAGTACTTC
TRBJ2-3 . TRBV5-1 . CASSLDPRPDTQYF TGCGCCAGCAGCTTGGACCCTAGGCCAGATACGCAGTATTTT
TRBJ1-5 . TRBV16 . CASSQTNSNQPQHF TGTGCCAGCAGCCAAACTAATAGCAATCAGCCCCAGCATTTT
TRBJ2-1 TRBD2 TRBV10-3 . CAAGLAGYNEQFF TGTGCCGCGGGACTAGCGGGTTACAATGAGCAGTTCTTC
TRBJ2-7 TRBD1 TRBV6-1 . CATGQGGEQYF TGTGCCACCGGACAGGGAGGCGAGCAGTACTTC
TRBJ2-7 TRBD1 TRBV10-3 . CAIRDNRGLIHEQYF TGTGCCATCAGAGATAACAGGGGGCTGATCCACGAGCAGTACTTC
TRBJ1-2 . TRBV5-4 few CASSAGVYGYTF TGTGCCAGCAGCGCAGGGGTCTATGGCTACACCTTC
TRBJ2-7 TRBD2 TRBV4-2 . CASSQGVGLRLANPTYEQYF TGTGCCAGCAGCCAAGGAGTGGGTCTCCGACTAGCGAACCCAACCTACGAGCAGTACTTC
TRBJ2-4 . TRBV6-5 once CASSYPGRGSKNIQYF TGTGCCAGCAGTTACCCGGGGAGGGGGTCCAAAAACATTCAGTACTTC
TRBJ2-1 . TRBV9 . CASSDAAEQFF TGTGCCAGCAGCGATGCGGCCGAGCAGTTCTTC